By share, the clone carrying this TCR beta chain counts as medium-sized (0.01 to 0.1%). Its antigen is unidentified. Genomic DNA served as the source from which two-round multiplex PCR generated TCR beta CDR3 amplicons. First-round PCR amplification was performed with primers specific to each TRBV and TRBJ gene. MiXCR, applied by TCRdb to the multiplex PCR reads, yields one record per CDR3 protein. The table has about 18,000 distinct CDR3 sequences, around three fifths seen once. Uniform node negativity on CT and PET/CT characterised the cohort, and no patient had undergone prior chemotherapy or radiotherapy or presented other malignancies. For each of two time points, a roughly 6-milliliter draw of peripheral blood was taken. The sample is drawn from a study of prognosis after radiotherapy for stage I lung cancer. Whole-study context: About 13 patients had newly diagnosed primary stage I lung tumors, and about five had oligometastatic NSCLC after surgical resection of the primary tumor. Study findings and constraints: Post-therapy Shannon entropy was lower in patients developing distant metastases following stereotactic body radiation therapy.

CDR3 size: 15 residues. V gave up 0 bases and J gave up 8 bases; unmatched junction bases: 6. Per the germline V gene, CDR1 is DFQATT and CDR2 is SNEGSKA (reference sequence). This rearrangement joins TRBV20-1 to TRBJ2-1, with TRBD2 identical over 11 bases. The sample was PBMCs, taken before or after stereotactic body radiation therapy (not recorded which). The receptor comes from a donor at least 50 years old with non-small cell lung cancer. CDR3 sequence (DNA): TGCAGTGCTAGAGATCTAGCGGGAGGAATTGATGAGCAGTTCTTC. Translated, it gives CSARDLAGGIDEQFF.